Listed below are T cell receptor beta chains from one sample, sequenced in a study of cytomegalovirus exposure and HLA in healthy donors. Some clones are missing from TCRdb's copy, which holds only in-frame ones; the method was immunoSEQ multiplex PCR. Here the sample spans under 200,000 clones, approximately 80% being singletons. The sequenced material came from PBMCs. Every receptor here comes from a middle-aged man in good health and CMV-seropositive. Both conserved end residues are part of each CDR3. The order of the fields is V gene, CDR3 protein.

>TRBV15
CATSREDLGVAYNEQFF
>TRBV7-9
CASSPLETQYF
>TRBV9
CASSVGEQQGSLHF
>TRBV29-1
CSVSTGGDYGYTF
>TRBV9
CASSPDASLGGPLHF
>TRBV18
CASSEGQGVKDTEAFF
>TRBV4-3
CASSLRGQGPVEQYF
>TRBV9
CASSVGAGAGNTIYF
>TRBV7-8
CASSLAPAGSGGYTF
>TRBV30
CAWSGVTVQYF
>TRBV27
CASSLNSGGQQPQHF
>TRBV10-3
CAITPDRGISGNTIYF
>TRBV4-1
CASSPGQGSNQPQHF
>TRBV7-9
CASALRGGVLYEQYF
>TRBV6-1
CASSGPLLPRRRSDTQYF
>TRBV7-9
CASSPSGGNYEQYF
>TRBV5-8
CASSFNQRNIQYF
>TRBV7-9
CASSSPAPGGSTEAFF
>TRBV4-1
CASSLRSTGNTGELFF
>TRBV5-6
CASSLFQWGPANYEQYF
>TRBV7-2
CASRTRTENYGYTF
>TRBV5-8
CASRDRISYEQYF
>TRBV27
CASSLSQGWTGELFF
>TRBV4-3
CASSQFSGGASSYNEQFF
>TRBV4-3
CASSRQGQGYNEQFF
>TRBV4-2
CASSQPGDFSNEQFF
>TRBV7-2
CASRETGMNTEAFF